The 27 T cell receptor beta chains below all came from one sample that was sequenced in a study of technical replicates of blood from a handful of donors (dated 2017 in TCRdb). To prepare the library, the immunoSEQ multiplex PCR assay was applied. TCRdb carries this immuneACCESS record with in-frame sequences only. Its versions omit some clonotypes, under half of them owing to an unresolved V gene in the studies checked, with the rest unexplained. The sample table holds more than 65,000 clones, of which about 97% were seen once. Roughly 0.17% of the sample comes from the top ten. Sequenced input: T cells isolated from PBMCs. These receptors all come from a human donor in good health.

This chain uses TRBV7-8 with TRBJ2-7; perhaps TRBD1 as D (5 bases). The CDR3 consists of 16 residues. Germline CDR1 is SGHVS and CDR2 is FQNEAQ. V lost 5 bases, J lost 2 bases, and 19 bases lay in between. CDR3 sequence: CASSLTQGTLPYEQYF. Here the CDR3 DNA reads TGTGCCAGCAGCCTCACGCAGGGAACTCTGCCCTACGAGCAGTACTTC. Supplemented by reference TRBV7-8 and TRBJ2-7, the full variable domain reads GAGVSQSPRYKVAKRGQDVALRCDPISGHVSLFWYQQALGQGPEFLTYFQNEAQLDKSGLPSDRFFAERPEGSVSTLKIQRTQQEDSAVYLCASSLTQGTLPYEQYFGPGTRLTVT.

The CDR3 DNA reads as TGTGCCAGCAGTAGAGGGCAGGGGAACTATGGCTACACCTTC. Amino acid sequence: CASSRGQGNYGYTF. The chain has TRBV6-1 and TRBJ1-2; TRBD1 is a possible D gene (6 bases). Germline V lookup: CDR1 MNHNS, CDR2 SASEGT. CDR3 length: 14 amino acids. Trimming cost V 5 bases and J 2 bases, with 12 bases left between them.

The chain combines TRBV7-9 with TRBJ2-3; D is unresolved. CDR1 is SEHNR, CDR2 FQNEAQ, per germline (reference sequence). Trimming removed 5 bases from V and 5 bases from J, with 5 bases in between. This CDR3 has 11 amino acids. The CDR3 spells CASSTRDTQYF. The CDR3 bases are TGTGCCAGCAGCACCAGAGATACGCAGTATTTT.

The V and J genes are TRBV9 and TRBJ2-3; the match to TRBD1 covers 7 bases. The CDR3 spans 15 residues. Germline V lookup: CDR1 SGDLS, CDR2 YYNGEE. V shed 4 bases, J shed 2 bases, and the junction held 7 bases outside the gene matches. The CDR3 nucleotides are TGTGCCAGCAGCAAGACAGGGCGTATCACAGATACGCAGTATTTT. Its protein is CASSKTGRITDTQYF.

This chain uses TRBV6-5 with TRBJ2-2; tentatively, D is TRBD2 (6 bases). The CDR3 consists of 13 residues. V dropped 7 bases and J dropped 5 bases, with 11 bases sitting between them. Germline CDR1 and CDR2: MNHEY and SVGAGI. CDR3 nucleotides: TGTGCCAGCACCGGGGGACGGACCGGGGAGCTGTTTTTT. It specifies CASTGGRTGELFF.

The chain combines TRBV27 with TRBJ2-1; 10 bases align to TRBD2. The CDR3 spans 20 residues. V lost 4 bases, J lost 6 bases, and 21 bases stayed unmatched. Per the germline V gene, CDR1 is MNHEY and CDR2 is SMNVEV (reference sequence). CDR3 protein: CASSSLFNLLAGGVGNEQFF. Written as DNA, the CDR3 is TGTGCCAGCAGTTCACTCTTCAACCTTTTAGCGGGAGGAGTGGGCAATGAGCAGTTCTTC.

V is TRBV28 and J is TRBJ2-7; D is perhaps TRBD2 (5 bases). The germline V and J ends were trimmed by 7 bases and 5 bases, with 15 bases remaining between them. Germline CDR1 and CDR2: MDHEN and SYDVKM. CDR3 length: 13 amino acids. In DNA form, the CDR3 reads TGTGCCAGCACCCCTACTAGGCTCCACGAGCAGTACTTC. This codes for CASTPTRLHEQYF.

V usage is TRBV27 and J usage is TRBJ1-2; D perhaps matches TRBD1 (6 bases). Between the trimmed V and J ends, which lost 4 bases and 4 bases, there was a span of 16 bases. The CDR3 has 15 amino acids. Germline V lookup: CDR1 MNHEY, CDR2 SMNVEV (reference sequence). This chain's CDR3 is CASSWSSGVGYGYTF. The DNA for the CDR3 is TGTGCCAGCAGTTGGTCGTCAGGGGTCGGCTATGGCTACACCTTC.

V usage is TRBV5-4 and J usage is TRBJ1-1, with a possible D match to TRBD1 (5 bases). Germline V gene sequence: CDR1 SGHNT, CDR2 YYREEE (reference sequence). The CDR3 runs 13 residues. Deletions cut 8 bases from V and 4 bases from J, with 15 bases between. CDR3 in DNA: TGTGCCAGTAGCAGGCAGGGAGGCACTGAAGCTTTCTTT. It specifies CASSRQGGTEAFF. The full variable domain, its missing parts supplied by reference TRBV5-4 and TRBJ1-1, is ETGVTQSPTHLIKTRGQQVTLRCSSQSGHNTVSWYQQALGQGPQFIFQYYREEENGRGNFPPRFSGLQFPNYSSELNVNALELDDSALYLCASSRQGGTEAFFGQGTRLTVV.

This chain joins TRBV18 and TRBJ1-3, with D possibly TRBD1 on 6 matching bases. Trimming removed 3 bases from V and 0 bases from J, with 9 bases in between. The CDR3 has 15 residues. Germline CDR1 reads KGHSH; CDR2 reads LQKENI. CDR3 protein: CASSPPDSSGNTIYF. The CDR3 DNA follows: TGTGCCAGCTCACCCCCGGACAGCTCTGGAAACACCATATATTTT.

CDR3 sequence: CASSLVGWSYEQYF. The CDR3 nucleotides read TGTGCCAGCAGCTTAGTTGGTTGGAGCTACGAGCAGTACTTC. The rearrangement joins TRBV7-9 to TRBJ2-7; no definite D call. V was trimmed by 1 base and J by 3 bases, leaving 10 bases between them. The CDR3 runs 14 residues. The germline V gene has CDR1 SEHNR and CDR2 FQNEAQ (reference sequence).

V is TRBV9 and J is TRBJ1-2; 7 bases fit TRBD1. Germline values: CDR1 SGDLS, CDR2 YYNGEE. The CDR3 is made up of 14 amino acids. The V segment lost 3 bases and the J segment 6 bases; nucleotides outside the gene matches: 8. The CDR3 reads CASSADRRFHGYTF. In DNA, the CDR3 is TGTGCCAGCAGCGCGGACAGGAGGTTCCATGGCTACACCTTC. The full variable domain, with the rest looked up from reference TRBV9 and TRBJ1-2, is DSGVTQTPKHLITATGQRVTLRCSPRSGDLSVYWYQQSLDQGLQFLIQYYNGEERAKGNILERFSAQQFPDLHSELNLSSLELGDSALYFCASSADRRFHGYTFGSGTRLTVV.

The chain joins TRBV5-1 to TRBJ1-2; maybe TRBD1 (6 bases). The CDR3 sequence is 16 residues long. The V gene lost 0 bases and the J gene lost 4 bases, with 16 bases spanning the gap. Looked up from germline, CDR1 is SGHRS and CDR2 is YFSETQ. The DNA for the CDR3 is TGCGCCAGCAGCTTGGCGCAGGGGACGGCGGCCTATGGCTACACCTTC. It specifies CASSLAQGTAAYGYTF.

This rearrangement joins TRBV7-2 to TRBJ2-7; 13 nucleotides align to TRBD2. The germline V gene has CDR1 SGHTA and CDR2 FQGNSA. The CDR3 has 15 amino acids. With 1 base clipped from V and 7 bases from J, the junction kept 4 bases outside the gene matches. The CDR3 region has the DNA TGTGCCAGCAGCTTAGACGGACTAGCGGGGGATGAGCAGTACTTC. This gives the protein CASSLDGLAGDEQYF.

The rearrangement joins TRBV9 to TRBJ1-3; D is perhaps TRBD1 (5 bases). The germline V and J ends were trimmed by 4 bases and 4 bases, with 12 bases remaining between them. Germline V lookup: CDR1 SGDLS, CDR2 YYNGEE. The CDR3 is made up of 14 amino acids. The CDR3: CASSSRVSGNTIYF. The CDR3 nucleotides read TGTGCCAGCAGCTCCAGGGTGTCCGGAAACACCATATATTTT.

The V call is TRBV14, the J call TRBJ2-1; 7 bases are a match to TRBD2. The CDR3 runs 15 residues. V dropped 4 bases and J dropped 6; count of bases not matched to a gene: 9. Germline CDR1 reads SGHDN; CDR2 reads FVKESK. The CDR3: CASSPGLDRANEQFF. CDR3 nucleotide sequence: TGTGCCAGCAGCCCTGGACTAGACAGAGCCAATGAGCAGTTCTTC.

The chain couples TRBV5-1 to TRBJ2-1, with 7 nucleotides matching TRBD2. The germline V gene encodes CDR1 SGHRS and CDR2 YFSETQ. V lost 5 bases, J lost 5 bases, and 7 bases stayed unmatched. The CDR3 consists of 14 residues. The CDR3 DNA reads as TGCGCCAGCAGGATAGCGGGCATAAACAATGAGCAGTTCTTC. Protein sequence: CASRIAGINNEQFF.

The gene calls are TRBV9 and TRBJ2-7; 12 nucleotides line up with TRBD2. The CDR3 totals 14 residues. V lost 4 bases to trimming and J lost 5 bases; unmatched junction nucleotides: 4. The germline CDR1 and CDR2 sequences are SGDLS and YYNGEE. The CDR3 loop reads CASSPRLAGDEQYF. The CDR3 bases are TGTGCCAGCAGCCCCCGACTAGCGGGAGACGAGCAGTACTTC. Full variable domain (rest looked up from reference TRBV9 and TRBJ2-7): DSGVTQTPKHLITATGQRVTLRCSPRSGDLSVYWYQQSLDQGLQFLIQYYNGEERAKGNILERFSAQQFPDLHSELNLSSLELGDSALYFCASSPRLAGDEQYFGPGTRLTVT.

This clone was found once. V is TRBV19 and J is TRBJ1-1; D is perhaps TRBD1 (6 bases). Deletions cut 5 bases from V and 5 bases from J, with 12 bases between. Germline lookup yields CDR1 LNHDA and CDR2 SQIVND (reference sequence). This CDR3 has 13 amino acids. This CDR3 is CASSSTGRTEAFF. CDR3 in DNA: TGTGCCAGTAGTTCGACAGGACGAACTGAAGCTTTCTTT.

The CDR3 spells CASSMDRGNQPQHF. DNA of the CDR3: TGTGCCAGCAGCATGGACAGGGGAAATCAGCCCCAGCATTTT. The chain joins TRBV5-8 to TRBJ1-5; TRBD1 matches 9 bases. This CDR3 comprises 14 residues. Germline loops: CDR1 SGHTS, CDR2 YDEGEE. J was trimmed by 4 bases and V by 4 bases; bases with no gene match: 3.

This chain links TRBV6-5 with TRBJ2-3, with D perhaps matching TRBD1 (5 bases). Germline assignment: CDR1 MNHEY and CDR2 SVGAGI. V gave up 0 bases and J gave up 2 bases, with 9 bases separating them. This CDR3 is 15 amino acids long. The CDR3 DNA follows: TGTGCCAGCAGTTACTCGTCGACAGTCACAGATACGCAGTATTTT. It yields the protein CASSYSSTVTDTQYF.

The genes are TRBV28 and TRBJ1-2; perhaps TRBD1 as D (5 bases). Trimming left V 2 bases short and J 1 base short, with 11 bases between. From germline, CDR1 is MDHEN and CDR2 SYDVKM. The CDR3 is made up of 15 amino acids. The CDR3 bases are TGTGCCAGCAGTTTACCCCAGGGAATTAACTATGGCTACACCTTC. The encoded protein is CASSLPQGINYGYTF.

This chain uses TRBV4-1 with TRBJ2-5; 8 bases are a match to TRBD1. CDR3 length: 14 residues. Germline CDR1 reads MGHRA; CDR2 reads YSYEKL. V lost 0 bases to trimming and J lost 7 bases; unmatched junction nucleotides: 4. CDR3 region: CASSQDSTGGTQYF. The CDR3 DNA sequence: TGCGCCAGCAGCCAAGATAGCACAGGGGGGACCCAGTACTTC.

The V gene is TRBV5-1, the J gene TRBJ2-1; D possibly corresponds to TRBD1 (7 bases). Trimming left V 2 bases short and J 6 bases short, with 12 bases between. Germline V CDR1 and CDR2: SGHRS, YFSETQ. The CDR3 is 14 residues long. CDR3 sequence: CASSFGTAGNEQFF. The CDR3 DNA is TGCGCCAGCAGCTTTGGGACAGCGGGCAATGAGCAGTTCTTC.

The genes are TRBV19 and TRBJ2-1, with D unclear. The germline gives CDR1 LNHDA, CDR2 SQIVND (reference sequence). This CDR3 is 13 amino acids long. V was shortened by 5 bases and J by 7 bases, with 12 bases between the two germline ends. CDR3 sequence reads: CASSHPRYNEQFF. Written as DNA, the CDR3 is TGTGCCAGTAGTCACCCGCGGTATAATGAGCAGTTCTTC.

The gene calls are TRBV10-3 and TRBJ2-7, with D perhaps TRBD2 (5 bases). The CDR3 totals 12 residues. Germline-derived CDR1 and CDR2 are ENHRY and SYGVKD. V lost 10 bases and J lost 3, with 13 bases in between. The DNA for the CDR3 is TGTGCCAGCAGCGGTCAAGACTACGAGCAGTACTTC. This gives the protein CASSGQDYEQYF.

The chain carries TRBV5-1 and TRBJ2-5; 7 nucleotides match TRBD1. The CDR3 extends over 13 amino acids. CDR1 is SGHRS, CDR2 YFSETQ, per germline. V gave up 5 bases and J gave up 3 bases; unmatched junction bases: 4. The chain's CDR3 is CASSNTGEETQYF. In DNA, the CDR3 is TGCGCCAGCAGTAATACAGGGGAAGAGACCCAGTACTTC.